This T cell receptor beta chain was documented in a study of OX40 agonist ivuxolimab in advanced cancers. In terms of the full investigation: Ivuxolimab was an agonistic, fully human IgG2 monoclonal antibody directed against OX40 (CD134), a costimulatory receptor. Intravenous ivuxolimab was administered to patients every 2 weeks at six dose levels: 0.01, 0.1, 0.3, 1.5, 3 and 10 mg/kg. Of the 52 patients in dose escalation, approximately 20 had hepatocellular carcinoma, approximately 15 had melanoma, 9 had renal cell carcinoma and 9 had head and neck cancer. A male proportion of under 85% and a mean age of approximately 58 years, ranging from roughly 23 to 80, were recorded for the dose-escalation cohort. Patients were allowed to have had prior anti-PD-1, anti-PD-L1 or anti-CTLA-4 therapy, and roughly two fifths of the dose-escalation patients had been treated with checkpoint inhibitors. Partial responses were achieved by three dose-escalation patients, of whom one had hepatocellular carcinoma and two had cutaneous melanoma. The purpose of peripheral TCRbeta sequencing was to test whether ivuxolimab changed TCR sequence diversity and led to clonal T-cell expansion. The paper describes the monotherapy dose-escalation part (N = 52 patients) of the phase I trial of ivuxolimab. Results the study describes overall, beyond this receptor: At doses of 0.1 to 3.0 mg/kg, clonal expansion of both CD4+ and CD8+ T cells in blood was seen between baseline and week 6. The antigen specificity of the clonally expanded peripheral T cells was not determined. In the 0.1-3.0 mg/kg groups, partial responders had among the lowest normalized peripheral clonal expansion, particularly in CD8+ T cells. After ivuxolimab, expanded clones were on average more numerous among CD8+ T cells than among CD4+ T cells. Low levels of normalized T-cell clonal expansion were also seen in some nonresponding patients.

The germline V gene sets CDR1 to SGHRS and CDR2 to YFSETQ. Inclusive of the bounding cysteine and phenylalanine, the CDR3 is 15 residues long. Only the CDR3 region is kept as DNA, spanning 45 bases read in frame from base 1. V is reduced by 4 bases and J by 4 bases, leaving a spacing of 15 bases between them. Genomic DNA was extracted from sorted cells for sequencing of the TCRbeta CDR3 region. TCRbeta CDR3 regions were sequenced using the immunoSEQ Assay. TCRdb obtained this table from immuneACCESS and retained in-frame rearrangements with V and J assigned. These tables miss some clones; where compared with another copy, unresolved V genes account for less than half of the shortfall, and the remainder is unexplained. For this sample there are 80,000 or so clones; 90% appear just once. The top ten constitute less than 2% of the sample. This clone was recorded once. It has no known antigen specificity. Per-nucleotide qualities are absent, and no much larger clonotype sits a single base away.

Patients with autoimmune disease history or receiving systemic immunosuppression were excluded from the trial. In every dose cohort, peripheral blood was drawn for TCR sequencing at baseline, cycle 4 day 1, and cycle 7 day 1. Samples were obtained from an open-label, multicenter, first-in-human phase I dose-escalation trial of ivuxolimab. Adults with locally advanced or metastatic melanoma, renal cell carcinoma, hepatocellular carcinoma or head and neck squamous cell carcinoma were enrolled in the trial. Before TCR sequencing, CD4+ T cells and CD8+ T cells from peripheral blood were sorted into separate populations.

The sequencing used CD4+ or CD8+ T cells sorted from blood, collected in a trial of the OX40 agonist ivuxolimab. The TCR sequence derives from an adult with an advanced solid tumor such as melanoma, head and neck, liver or kidney cancer. Here the chain combines TRBV5-1 and TRBJ2-1; D gene: possibly TRBD2, on 5 matching bases. The CDR3 protein sequence reads: CASSPAPSGYNEQFF. In nucleotides, the sequence is TGCGCCAGCAGCCCGGCCCCGAGCGGATACAATGAGCAGTTCTTC.